Listed below are T cell receptor beta chains from one sample, sequenced in a study of immune evolution from preneoplasia to lung adenocarcinoma. Sequencing was performed with immunoSEQ multiplex PCR; in TCRdb, only in-frame clones are kept and a portion is missing. The data contain over 2,000 clones, less than 85% of them seen just once; the ten biggest clones take up about a tenth. Sample: FFPE lung adenocarcinoma in situ tissue. These receptors came from a person aged 65-85 years with lung adenocarcinoma. Both conserved end residues are part of each CDR3. Each record gives: CDR3 protein, CDR3 DNA, clone size, V gene, J gene, D gene. The D gene is left open where the match is weak. Size is stated for part of the rows, as once, few or many counts, or as a class when the clone is expanded.

CDR3aa: CASSREETQYF; CDR3nt: TGCGCCAGCAGCAGGGAGGAGACCCAGTACTTC; abundance: -; v_gene: TRBV10-2; j_gene: TRBJ2-5; d_gene: -
CDR3aa: CASSPGTGHTDTQYF; CDR3nt: TGTGCCAGCAGTCCCGGGACAGGGCACACAGATACGCAGTATTTT; abundance: once; v_gene: TRBV27; j_gene: TRBJ2-3; d_gene: TRBD1
CDR3aa: CASSQSQTSYEQYF; CDR3nt: TGTGCCAGCAGTCAGTCACAAACCTCCTACGAGCAGTACTTC; abundance: few; v_gene: TRBV27; j_gene: TRBJ2-7; d_gene: -
CDR3aa: CASSTPTESLYNEQFF; CDR3nt: TGTGCCAGTAGTACCCCGACAGAGTCCCTATACAATGAGCAGTTCTTC; abundance: -; v_gene: TRBV19; j_gene: TRBJ2-1; d_gene: -
CDR3aa: CASASKGEGNQPQHF; CDR3nt: TGTGCCAGCGCCAGCAAGGGTGAGGGCAATCAGCCCCAGCATTTT; abundance: -; v_gene: TRBV6-1; j_gene: TRBJ1-5; d_gene: -
CDR3aa: CASSLNFGETQYF; CDR3nt: TGCGCCAGCAGCTTGAACTTCGGGGAGACCCAGTACTTC; abundance: -; v_gene: TRBV5-1; j_gene: TRBJ2-5; d_gene: -
CDR3aa: CASSPPGLRNEQFF; CDR3nt: TGTGCCAGCTCACCACCGGGACTGAGGAATGAGCAGTTCTTC; abundance: -; v_gene: TRBV18; j_gene: TRBJ2-1; d_gene: -
CDR3aa: CASRLAGDPGELFF; CDR3nt: TGTGCCAGCAGGCTAGCGGGAGATCCCGGGGAGCTGTTTTTT; abundance: -; v_gene: TRBV28; j_gene: TRBJ2-2; d_gene: TRBD2
CDR3aa: CASSADSGRAGGELFF; CDR3nt: TGTGCCAGCAGCGCCGATAGCGGGAGGGCCGGCGGGGAGCTGTTTTTT; abundance: -; v_gene: TRBV9; j_gene: TRBJ2-2; d_gene: TRBD2
CDR3aa: CASSYTSGSRETQYF; CDR3nt: TGTGCCAGCAGTTACACTAGCGGGAGTCGTGAGACCCAGTACTTC; abundance: few; v_gene: TRBV6-5; j_gene: TRBJ2-5; d_gene: TRBD2
CDR3aa: CASSYVYGGGQPQHF; CDR3nt: TGTGCCAGCAGTTACGTTTACGGGGGGGGGCAGCCCCAGCATTTT; abundance: -; v_gene: TRBV6-5; j_gene: TRBJ1-5; d_gene: -
CDR3aa: CASSRDRFCF; CDR3nt: TGTGCCAGCAGTCGGGACCGGTTCTGTTTC; abundance: -; v_gene: TRBV2; j_gene: TRBJ2-7; d_gene: -
CDR3aa: CASSLDRRGPTSASSYEQYF; CDR3nt: TGTGCCAGCAGCTTAGATCGTAGAGGGCCGACTAGCGCCAGCTCCTACGAGCAGTACTTC; abundance: -; v_gene: TRBV11-2; j_gene: TRBJ2-7; d_gene: TRBD2
CDR3aa: CASSPGNEQFF; CDR3nt: TGTGCCAGCTCACCAGGGAATGAGCAGTTCTTC; abundance: -; v_gene: TRBV18; j_gene: TRBJ2-1; d_gene: -
CDR3aa: CASSLGTAEFRQYF; CDR3nt: TGTGCCAGCAGCCTCGGGACAGCTGAATTTCGCCAGTACTTC; abundance: -; v_gene: TRBV7-6; j_gene: TRBJ2-5; d_gene: TRBD1
CDR3aa: CASSPRTTGGHGYTF; CDR3nt: TGTGCCAGCAGCCCCCGGACGACAGGGGGCCATGGCTACACCTTC; abundance: -; v_gene: TRBV7-9; j_gene: TRBJ1-2; d_gene: TRBD1
CDR3aa: CASSVGGQPNNEQFF; CDR3nt: TGTGCCAGCAGCGTGGGGGGACAGCCTAACAATGAGCAGTTCTTC; abundance: -; v_gene: TRBV9; j_gene: TRBJ2-1; d_gene: -
CDR3aa: CASRGGDYEQYF; CDR3nt: TGTGCCAGCAGGGGGGGGGACTACGAGCAGTACTTC; abundance: -; v_gene: TRBV25-1; j_gene: TRBJ2-7; d_gene: TRBD2
CDR3aa: CASPLGSTGELFF; CDR3nt: TGTGCCAGCCCCCTTGGTAGTACCGGGGAGCTGTTTTTT; abundance: once; v_gene: TRBV6-1; j_gene: TRBJ2-2; d_gene: -
CDR3aa: CASSRGVSNQPQHF; CDR3nt: TGTGCCAGCTCTCGAGGGGTTAGCAATCAGCCCCAGCATTTT; abundance: -; v_gene: TRBV9; j_gene: TRBJ1-5; d_gene: -
CDR3aa: CASSQDIGQATYEQYF; CDR3nt: TGCGCCAGCAGCCAAGATATCGGACAGGCCACCTACGAGCAGTACTTC; abundance: -; v_gene: TRBV4-1; j_gene: TRBJ2-7; d_gene: TRBD1
CDR3aa: CASSLGGENEKLFF; CDR3nt: TGCGCCAGCAGCTTGGGGGGGGAGAATGAAAAACTGTTTTTT; abundance: -; v_gene: TRBV5-1; j_gene: TRBJ1-4; d_gene: -
CDR3aa: CASSERIRGVNTEAFF; CDR3nt: TGTGCCAGCAGTGAAAGAATTAGGGGGGTGAACACTGAAGCTTTCTTT; abundance: -; v_gene: TRBV6-1; j_gene: TRBJ1-1; d_gene: -
CDR3aa: CASSLAGAQADIQYF; CDR3nt: TGTGCCAGCAGCCTAGCGGGAGCCCAAGCGGACATTCAGTACTTC; abundance: -; v_gene: TRBV7-9; j_gene: TRBJ2-4; d_gene: TRBD2
CDR3aa: CASSYEGGRVETQYF; CDR3nt: TGTGCCAGCAGTTATGAGGGGGGGCGCGTAGAGACCCAGTACTTC; abundance: -; v_gene: TRBV6-5; j_gene: TRBJ2-5; d_gene: -
CDR3aa: CASSQSRGSNTGELFF; CDR3nt: TGTGCCAGCAGCCAATCTAGGGGGTCGAACACCGGGGAGCTGTTTTTT; abundance: -; v_gene: TRBV16; j_gene: TRBJ2-2; d_gene: -
CDR3aa: CASSDQGGSTDTQYF; CDR3nt: TGTGCCAGCAGTGACCAGGGGGGGAGCACAGATACGCAGTATTTT; abundance: -; v_gene: TRBV6-4; j_gene: TRBJ2-3; d_gene: -
CDR3aa: CASSENSQYGYTF; CDR3nt: TGTGCCAGCAGTGAAAATAGCCAGTATGGCTACACCTTC; abundance: -; v_gene: TRBV6-1; j_gene: TRBJ1-2; d_gene: -
CDR3aa: CASSLGRNTGELFF; CDR3nt: TGTGCCAGCAGTTTAGGACGAAATACCGGGGAGCTGTTTTTT; abundance: -; v_gene: TRBV28; j_gene: TRBJ2-2; d_gene: -
CDR3aa: CASGSGQGIGKTEAFF; CDR3nt: TGTGCTAGTGGTTCGGGACAGGGGATAGGTAAGACTGAAGCTTTCTTT; abundance: -; v_gene: TRBV12-5; j_gene: TRBJ1-1; d_gene: TRBD1
CDR3aa: CASSLQGGYTF; CDR3nt: TGTGCCAGCAGCCTCCAGGGTGGCTACACCTTC; abundance: -; v_gene: TRBV7-9; j_gene: TRBJ1-2; d_gene: -
CDR3aa: CASSRTDGIGYTF; CDR3nt: TGTGCCAGCAGTCGGACGGACGGTATTGGCTACACCTTC; abundance: -; v_gene: TRBV25-1; j_gene: TRBJ1-2; d_gene: -
CDR3aa: CASSGAFNQPQHF; CDR3nt: TGTGCCAGCAGCGGGGCTTTCAATCAGCCCCAGCATTTT; abundance: -; v_gene: TRBV7-9; j_gene: TRBJ1-5; d_gene: -